This paragraph reports one TCR beta chain. As yet, its antigen is unknown. Germline CDR1 LNHDA, CDR2 SQIVND (reference sequence). This CDR3 is built from 16 residues. The J segment lost 3 bases and the V segment lost 4 bases, leaving 7 bases of the junction unmatched. This specimen comes from a study of T cell responses to AZD1222 COVID-19 vaccine. Points from the study as a whole: The study found vaccine-associated CD4 TCRs spanning spike, dominant at 160-218 and 743-854.

The repertoire was sequenced with immunoSEQ multiplex PCR; TCRdb's copy has only in-frame clones and lacks some. The data show about 180,000 clones, 85% to 95% seen once. The clonotype originates from an adult who received the AZD1222 COVID-19 vaccine. The chain carries TRBV19 and TRBJ2-1, with 9 bases that match TRBD2. The sequences come from peripheral blood, collected 28 days after the second AZD1222 dose. CDR3 in amino acids: CASSTPRGGGYNEQFF. CDR3 nucleotide sequence: TGTGCCAGTAGTACCCCGCGGGGGGGCGGCTACAATGAGCAGTTCTTC.